The rows below give T cell receptor beta chains drawn from one sample of a study of T cell changes during pregnancy in multiple sclerosis. Method: immunoSEQ multiplex PCR; TCRdb's copy keeps in-frame clones and lacks some. The table records under 40,000 clones, 90% of them present only once. The sequenced sample was CD8+ T cells from peripheral blood mononuclear cells, obtained before pregnancy. These TCRs come from a female donor with multiple sclerosis, enrolled in a pregnancy study. Both conserved end residues are part of each CDR3. The D gene is left open where the match is weak. Rows may omit the clone size; those that give it use once, few, many or a size class.

j_call d_call v_call clone_size cdr3_aa cdr3_nt
TRBJ2-1 TRBD2 TRBV5-1 NA CASSLREGQSIEQFF TGCGCCAGCAGCTTGCGGGAGGGCCAAAGTATTGAGCAGTTCTTC
TRBJ1-1 TRBD1 TRBV6-1 NA CASSNRDRGHTEAFF TGTGCCAGCAGTAACCGGGACAGGGGTCACACTGAAGCTTTCTTT
TRBJ2-7 TRBD2 TRBV30 NA CAWSSGSNYEQYF TGTGCCTGGAGTAGCGGGAGTAACTACGAGCAGTACTTC
TRBJ2-7 NA TRBV7-7 NA CASSLRAGGNEQYF TGTGCCAGCAGCTTACGGGCAGGGGGGAACGAGCAGTACTTC
TRBJ1-3 TRBD1 TRBV7-9 NA CASSRDRGSGNTIYF TGTGCCAGCAGCCGGGACAGGGGGTCCGGAAACACCATATATTTT
TRBJ2-2 TRBD1 TRBV7-6 NA CASRGQGDDTGELFF TGTGCCAGCAGGGGACAGGGGGACGACACCGGGGAGCTGTTTTTT
TRBJ1-1 TRBD1 TRBV9 NA CASSDRGAEAFF TGTGCCAGCAGCGACAGGGGGGCTGAAGCTTTCTTT
TRBJ2-7 NA TRBV5-6 NA CASSMSVFSEQYF TGTGCCAGCAGCATGAGCGTATTTTCCGAGCAGTACTTC
TRBJ2-7 TRBD2 TRBV28 few CASSRYPSSGDEQYF TGTGCCAGCAGTCGCTACCCCTCTAGCGGGGACGAGCAGTACTTC
TRBJ1-5 NA TRBV16 NA CASSLSVAGGNQPQHF TGTGCCAGCAGCCTCTCCGTAGCAGGCGGGAATCAGCCCCAGCATTTT
TRBJ2-7 TRBD2 TRBV19 NA CASKASGPYEQYF TGTGCCAGTAAGGCTAGCGGTCCCTACGAGCAGTACTTC
TRBJ2-7 NA TRBV7-9 NA CASREQLAYEQYF TGTGCCAGCAGGGAACAGCTGGCCTACGAGCAGTACTTC
TRBJ1-3 NA TRBV19 NA CASLDPGNTIYF TGTGCCAGTTTAGATCCTGGAAACACCATATATTTT
TRBJ2-3 NA TRBV7-9 NA CAGRGGRATATDTQYF TGTGCCGGAAGGGGGGGGCGCGCCACGGCCACAGATACGCAGTATTTT
TRBJ1-1 TRBD1 TRBV5-1 NA CASSFFTGDTEAFF TGCGCCAGCAGCTTCTTCACAGGGGACACTGAAGCTTTCTTT
TRBJ1-2 NA TRBV6-6 once CASKQSGVPTYGYTF TGTGCCAGCAAGCAATCAGGGGTTCCCACTTATGGCTACACCTTC
TRBJ2-3 TRBD2 TRBV4-1 NA CASRTSGSDTSTDTQYF TGCGCCAGCAGAACTAGCGGGAGCGACACTAGCACAGATACGCAGTATTTT
TRBJ1-1 NA TRBV29-1 NA CSVSVNTEAFF TGCAGCGTTTCGGTGAACACTGAAGCTTTCTTT
TRBJ2-7 TRBD2 TRBV5-4 NA CASSLEAGVRYEQYF TGTGCCAGCAGCTTGGAAGCGGGAGTGCGGTACGAGCAGTACTTC
TRBJ1-1 NA TRBV6-5 NA CASSYLSSLANTEAFF TGTGCCAGCAGTTACTTGTCTTCATTGGCGAACACTGAAGCTTTCTTT
TRBJ2-1 TRBD2 TRBV7-9 NA CASSHIAGGHYEQFF TGTGCCAGCAGCCACATAGCGGGGGGGCATTATGAGCAGTTCTTC
TRBJ2-2 TRBD1 TRBV11-2 NA CASSLEGTGGITGELFF TGTGCCAGCAGCTTAGAGGGGACAGGGGGAATCACCGGGGAGCTGTTTTTT
TRBJ2-5 TRBD2 TRBV2 NA CASSVPTSGGAEQETQYF TGTGCCAGCAGTGTCCCGACTAGCGGGGGGGCTGAACAAGAGACCCAGTACTTC
TRBJ2-5 TRBD2 TRBV13 NA CASSNTLAGVQETQYF TGTGCCAGCAGCAATACTCTAGCGGGGGTCCAAGAGACCCAGTACTTC
TRBJ2-5 TRBD1 TRBV7-9 NA CASSLAKRTGVSVSETQYF TGTGCCAGCAGCTTAGCGAAAAGGACAGGGGTCTCTGTTTCCGAGACCCAGTACTTC
TRBJ1-1 TRBD1 TRBV19 NA CASTWTGVNTEAFF TGTGCCAGTACCTGGACAGGGGTGAACACTGAAGCTTTCTTT
TRBJ2-3 TRBD2 TRBV9 NA CASSPSGLAGADTQYF TGTGCCAGCAGCCCCTCCGGACTAGCGGGGGCAGATACGCAGTATTTT
TRBJ2-2 NA TRBV29-1 NA CSVGGVNTGELFF TGCAGCGTTGGTGGGGTAAACACCGGGGAACTGTTTTTT
TRBJ1-2 TRBD1 TRBV10-3 NA CAISEKTGTYYGYTF TGTGCCATCAGTGAGAAGACAGGGACCTACTATGGCTACACCTTC
TRBJ2-7 NA TRBV13 NA CASSFGTSAYEQYF TGTGCCAGCAGCTTCGGGACATCAGCCTACGAGCAGTACTTC
TRBJ2-1 TRBD1 TRBV2 NA CASSEVPQGAYNEQFF TGTGCCAGCAGTGAAGTCCCCCAGGGGGCCTACAATGAGCAGTTCTTC
TRBJ1-5 NA TRBV4-1 once CASSHPIRRQGFNQPQHF TGCGCCAGCAGCCATCCCATTCGGCGGCAGGGCTTCAATCAGCCCCAGCATTTT
TRBJ1-3 NA TRBV4-3 NA CASSQRGFRGNTIYF TGCGCCAGCAGCCAGAGGGGGTTTCGTGGAAACACCATATATTTT
TRBJ2-3 TRBD2 TRBV15 NA CATSRDLVEASGRGPPGTDTQYF TGTGCCACCAGCAGAGATCTAGTTGAGGCTAGCGGGAGGGGGCCCCCGGGCACAGATACGCAGTATTTT
TRBJ2-2 NA TRBV5-6 NA CASSLGSTYNTGELFF TGTGCCAGCAGCTTGGGGTCGACTTACAACACCGGGGAGCTGTTTTTT
TRBJ2-5 TRBD1 TRBV30 NA CAWSTGGRETQYF TGTGCCTGGAGTACAGGGGGCAGAGAGACCCAGTACTTC